The rows below give T cell receptor beta chains drawn from one sample of a study of blood T cell repertoires in COVID-19. The protocol was immunoSEQ multiplex PCR, while the TCRdb copy is restricted to in-frame clones and leaves out a portion. The sample includes over 95,000 clones, around 88% seen only once; the top ten take roughly 19%. Sequencing used peripheral blood. The source is a human donor with acute or convalescent COVID-19. The donor label of this sample is uncertain. Both conserved end residues are part of each CDR3. The D gene is left open where the match is weak. Clone size is not always given. Where it is, it says once, few, many or a class for expanded clones.

J: TRBJ1-1; D: .; size: .; V: TRBV4-1; DNA: TGCGCCAGCAGCCAGACAGGTCTTGAAGCTTTCTTT; CDR3: CASSQTGLEAFF
J: TRBJ1-2; D: .; size: few; V: TRBV7-2; DNA: TGTGCCAGCAGCTTAATCCCGGGGAGACTTAACTATGGCTACACCTTC; CDR3: CASSLIPGRLNYGYTF
J: TRBJ2-7; D: .; size: .; V: TRBV6-5; DNA: TGTGCCAGCGCGGGGAGCTCCCCTTACGAGCAGTACTTC; CDR3: CASAGSSPYEQYF
J: TRBJ1-2; D: .; size: .; V: TRBV2; DNA: TGTGCCAGCAGTTATACACCTAACTATGGCTACACCTTC; CDR3: CASSYTPNYGYTF
J: TRBJ2-7; D: .; size: .; V: TRBV15; DNA: TGTGCCACCAGTACGAAGCGGAGCTCCTACGAGCAGTACTTC; CDR3: CATSTKRSSYEQYF
J: TRBJ2-2; D: TRBD2; size: .; V: TRBV19; DNA: TGTGCCAGTAGTACAGCCCCCCAATCGGGGGGGTTGACCGGGGAGCTGTTTTTT; CDR3: CASSTAPQSGGLTGELFF
J: TRBJ2-5; D: TRBD2; size: .; V: TRBV3-1/TRBV3-2; DNA: TGTGCCAGCAGCCAAGAAGGTCGTGGTAGCGGGCAAGAGACCCAGTACTTC; CDR3: CASSQEGRGSGQETQYF
J: TRBJ2-3; D: TRBD2; size: .; V: TRBV5-4; DNA: TGTGCCAGCAGCCCCCGGGGGGGCCTAATAGATACGCAGTATTTT; CDR3: CASSPRGGLIDTQYF
J: TRBJ1-2; D: TRBD1; size: .; V: TRBV29-1; DNA: TGCAGCGCCGTCCCGGGACAGGGATATGGCTACACCTTC; CDR3: CSAVPGQGYGYTF
J: TRBJ1-2; D: TRBD1; size: .; V: TRBV7-9; DNA: TGTGCCAGCAGCCCTACAGGGGGCTATGGCTACACCTTC; CDR3: CASSPTGGYGYTF
J: TRBJ2-1; D: TRBD1; size: .; V: TRBV28; DNA: TGTGCCAGCATGAACCACAGGGGCTACAATGAGCAGTTCTTC; CDR3: CASMNHRGYNEQFF
J: TRBJ1-5; D: .; size: .; V: TRBV6-5; DNA: TGTGCCAGCAGGGACTGGACAGACGGTCAGCCCCAGCATTTT; CDR3: CASRDWTDGQPQHF
J: TRBJ2-3; D: .; size: once; V: TRBV4-3; DNA: TGCGCCAGCAGCCAGGGGGGGGCGGTATGGGATACGCAGTATTTT; CDR3: CASSQGGAVWDTQYF
J: TRBJ1-6; D: TRBD1; size: .; V: TRBV5-5; DNA: TGTGCCAGCAGCTTGGGCACGGGACAGGGGAATTCACCCCTCCACTTT; CDR3: CASSLGTGQGNSPLHF
J: TRBJ1-4; D: TRBD1; size: .; V: TRBV28; DNA: TGTGCCGAGGGGGCGGCAACTGGGGAAAAACTGTTTTTT; CDR3: CAEGAATGEKLFF
J: TRBJ1-4; D: .; size: .; V: TRBV30; DNA: TGTGCCTGGAGTGCTGGACAGTCGGGGCAAAAACTGTTTTTT; CDR3: CAWSAGQSGQKLFF
J: TRBJ1-4; D: .; size: .; V: TRBV4-3; DNA: TGCGCCAGCAGCCAAGGCAGCAGGGTTAATGAAAAACTGTTTTTT; CDR3: CASSQGSRVNEKLFF
J: TRBJ2-1; D: .; size: .; V: TRBV7-3; DNA: TGTGCCAGCAGCTTATCTCAGAACAATGAGCAGTTCTTC; CDR3: CASSLSQNNEQFF
J: TRBJ1-3; D: TRBD1; size: .; V: TRBV7-9; DNA: TGTGCCAGCAGCCAGGGGGACAGGCACTCTGGAAACACCATATATTTT; CDR3: CASSQGDRHSGNTIYF
J: TRBJ2-1; D: TRBD2; size: .; V: TRBV30; DNA: TGTGCCTGGAGTCTAACGCGCGTGTGGGGGGGAGGCTACAATGAGCAGTTCTTC; CDR3: CAWSLTRVWGGGYNEQFF
J: TRBJ1-2; D: TRBD1; size: .; V: TRBV16; DNA: TGTGCCAGCAGCCAATCCCCTGGGACAGGGGTGGATGGCTACACCTTC; CDR3: CASSQSPGTGVDGYTF
J: TRBJ2-3; D: TRBD1; size: .; V: TRBV18; DNA: TGTGCCAGCTCACTGGGACAGTACACAGATACGCAGTATTTT; CDR3: CASSLGQYTDTQYF
J: TRBJ2-5; D: .; size: .; V: TRBV6-2/TRBV6-3; DNA: TGTGCCAGCAGTTACTTCGGAGGAGAGACCCAGTACTTC; CDR3: CASSYFGGETQYF
J: TRBJ1-5; D: .; size: .; V: TRBV2; DNA: TGTGCCAGCAGTGCAGGGGTCAATCAGCCCCAGCATTTT; CDR3: CASSAGVNQPQHF
J: TRBJ2-2; D: TRBD1; size: once; V: TRBV29-1; DNA: TGCAGCGTTGGATCACACAGGGGGGACACCGGGGAGCTGTTTTTT; CDR3: CSVGSHRGDTGELFF
J: TRBJ1-2; D: TRBD1; size: .; V: TRBV7-2; DNA: TGTGCCAGCAGCCCCCGGGACAGGGATCGGGGCTACACCTTC; CDR3: CASSPRDRDRGYTF
J: TRBJ1-2; D: TRBD1; size: .; V: TRBV6-5; DNA: TGTGCCAGCACCCAACAGGGGCCCTATGGCTACACCTTC; CDR3: CASTQQGPYGYTF
J: TRBJ1-3; D: TRBD1; size: .; V: TRBV5-6; DNA: TGTGCCAGCAGCGACACAGGGGCTGGAAACACCATATATTTT; CDR3: CASSDTGAGNTIYF
J: TRBJ1-5; D: .; size: .; V: TRBV2; DNA: TGTGCCAGCAGTGATGTAACGGGCAATCAGCCCCAGCATTTT; CDR3: CASSDVTGNQPQHF
J: TRBJ2-2; D: .; size: .; V: TRBV9; DNA: TGTGCCAGCAGCGTACGGGACGTCAGGGGCACCGGGGAGCTGTTTTTT; CDR3: CASSVRDVRGTGELFF
J: TRBJ2-1; D: .; size: .; V: TRBV6-2/TRBV6-3; DNA: TGTGCCAGCAGTTACTCAGACAGTGAGCAGTTCTTC; CDR3: CASSYSDSEQFF
J: TRBJ1-2; D: .; size: .; V: TRBV6-5; DNA: TGTGCCAGCAGTTACTCGATGGGGGGGGGTAACTATGGCTACACCTTC; CDR3: CASSYSMGGGNYGYTF
J: TRBJ2-7; D: TRBD1; size: .; V: TRBV10-3; DNA: TGTGCCATCAGTGACCGTTTTGTGGCAGGGGGAGATGTAGTGTACGAGCAGTACTTC; CDR3: CAISDRFVAGGDVVYEQYF
J: TRBJ1-1; D: .; size: .; V: TRBV19; DNA: TGTGCCAGTAGTAACCCGACAGGTAGCACTGAAGCTTTCTTT; CDR3: CASSNPTGSTEAFF
J: TRBJ2-7; D: .; size: .; V: TRBV28; DNA: TGTGCCAGCAGTTTAGACAGCTCCTACGAGCAGTACTTC; CDR3: CASSLDSSYEQYF
J: TRBJ1-1; D: .; size: .; V: TRBV6-5; DNA: TGTGCCAGCAGGTTAACAGGGAAGACTGAAGCTTTCTTT; CDR3: CASRLTGKTEAFF
J: TRBJ1-1; D: .; size: .; V: TRBV12-3/TRBV12-4; DNA: TGTGCCAGCAGTACAGGGTCAAGTCTGGAAGCTTTCTTT; CDR3: CASSTGSSLEAFF
J: TRBJ2-1; D: TRBD2; size: .; V: TRBV5-1; DNA: TGCGCCAGCAGCAGGAGCGGGGGCTTCTACAATGAGCAGTTCTTC; CDR3: CASSRSGGFYNEQFF
J: TRBJ2-5; D: .; size: .; V: TRBV19; DNA: TGTGCCAGTAGTATTGGTCTAGCGGAGACCCAGTACTTC; CDR3: CASSIGLAETQYF
J: TRBJ2-1; D: TRBD2; size: once; V: TRBV6-2/TRBV6-3; DNA: TGTGCCAGCAGTTACTCGACTAGCGGGGGAAACTACAATGAGCAGTTCTTC; CDR3: CASSYSTSGGNYNEQFF
J: TRBJ2-7; D: .; size: .; V: TRBV10-3; DNA: .; CDR3: CAISDPVGAGAQYTYEQYF
J: TRBJ1-5; D: TRBD1; size: .; V: TRBV23-1; DNA: TGCGCCAGCAGTCGCCGATCAGACAGGGTGGATTGGAGCAATCAGCCCCAGCATTTT; CDR3: CASSRRSDRVDWSNQPQHF
J: TRBJ1-1; D: .; size: .; V: TRBV7-8; DNA: TGTGCCAGCAGTTATCAACTTCCTACTGAAGCTTTCTTT; CDR3: CASSYQLPTEAFF
J: TRBJ1-1; D: TRBD1; size: .; V: TRBV15; DNA: TGTGCCACCAGCAGAGGGGGGACAGGGAACACTGAAGCTTTCTTT; CDR3: CATSRGGTGNTEAFF
J: TRBJ2-3; D: TRBD2; size: .; V: TRBV12-3/TRBV12-4; DNA: TGTGCCAGCGAGCGGGGGGCCACAGATACGCAGTATTTT; CDR3: CASERGATDTQYF
J: TRBJ2-5; D: .; size: .; V: TRBV7-8; DNA: TGTGCCAGCAGAGGACAGTTACAAGAGACCCAGTACTTC; CDR3: CASRGQLQETQYF
J: TRBJ1-1; D: .; size: .; V: TRBV4-2; DNA: TGTGCCAGCAGCCAACACCGGGGTATGGACACTGAAGCTTTCTTT; CDR3: CASSQHRGMDTEAFF
J: TRBJ1-2; D: .; size: .; V: TRBV4-3; DNA: TGCGCCAGCAGCCAAGCCCCGGGGGGGCAACATGGCTACACCTTC; CDR3: CASSQAPGGQHGYTF
J: TRBJ2-1; D: .; size: .; V: TRBV6-5; DNA: TGTGCCAGCAGCAACCTAAACCCCAACGAGCAGTTCTTC; CDR3: CASSNLNPNEQFF
J: TRBJ2-7; D: .; size: .; V: TRBV28; DNA: TGTGCCAGCCAGGACACCGAGTACGAGCAGTACTTC; CDR3: CASQDTEYEQYF
J: TRBJ1-2; D: .; size: .; V: TRBV19; DNA: TGTGCCAGTAGTGAAGTCACAGCCAGAGTCTATGGCTACACCTTC; CDR3: CASSEVTARVYGYTF
J: TRBJ2-1; D: .; size: .; V: TRBV12-3/TRBV12-4; DNA: TGTGCCAGCAGTGAGGACTACTACAATGAGCAGTTCTTC; CDR3: CASSEDYYNEQFF
J: TRBJ1-2; D: TRBD1; size: .; V: TRBV7-2; DNA: TGTGCCAGCAGCCCACCGACAGGGCGGGATGGCTACACCTTC; CDR3: CASSPPTGRDGYTF
J: TRBJ2-1; D: TRBD2; size: .; V: TRBV4-3; DNA: TGCGCCAGCAGTACGGGCGGGGGGTCCTACAATGAGCAGTTCTTC; CDR3: CASSTGGGSYNEQFF
J: TRBJ1-2; D: .; size: .; V: TRBV28; DNA: TGTGCCAGCAGTCCGGGACATAGAGATGGCTACACCTTC; CDR3: CASSPGHRDGYTF
J: TRBJ2-1; D: .; size: .; V: TRBV9; DNA: TGTGCCAGCAGACGGGGACTCCGGGACGGTGAGCAGTTCTTC; CDR3: CASRRGLRDGEQFF
J: TRBJ2-7; D: .; size: many; V: TRBV10-2; DNA: TGCGCCAGCAGTGATGTGGGAGGCTCCTACGAGCAGTACTTC; CDR3: CASSDVGGSYEQYF